This T cell receptor beta chain was found in a study of T cells after yellow fever vaccination. Findings and caveats of the study: Boosting was followed by the reappearance of most primary-vaccination clones (approximately 95% CD4, about 88% CD8).

Each CDR3 protein is one row after TCRdb ran MiXCR on the 5' RACE reads. The table shows a few hundred thousand distinct CDR3 sequences, with roughly 17% occurring only once. This CDR3 has 16 amino acids. In germline, CDR1 is MNHNS, CDR2 SASEGT. J was trimmed by 6 bases and V by 8 bases; bases with no gene match: 16. In regard to this clonotype: What it binds is unknown.

The chain is built from TRBV6-1 and TRBJ2-1; 7 bases map to TRBD2. Sequencing used PBMCs, obtained about 5 days after the first yellow fever vaccination. The TCR sequence derives from a man between 18 and 35 years old who received the YFV17D yellow fever vaccine. CDR3 nucleotides: TGTGCCAGCGGCGAACCTTGGGGAGGGAGTATCAATGAGCAGTTCTTC. Translation: CASGEPWGGSINEQFF.